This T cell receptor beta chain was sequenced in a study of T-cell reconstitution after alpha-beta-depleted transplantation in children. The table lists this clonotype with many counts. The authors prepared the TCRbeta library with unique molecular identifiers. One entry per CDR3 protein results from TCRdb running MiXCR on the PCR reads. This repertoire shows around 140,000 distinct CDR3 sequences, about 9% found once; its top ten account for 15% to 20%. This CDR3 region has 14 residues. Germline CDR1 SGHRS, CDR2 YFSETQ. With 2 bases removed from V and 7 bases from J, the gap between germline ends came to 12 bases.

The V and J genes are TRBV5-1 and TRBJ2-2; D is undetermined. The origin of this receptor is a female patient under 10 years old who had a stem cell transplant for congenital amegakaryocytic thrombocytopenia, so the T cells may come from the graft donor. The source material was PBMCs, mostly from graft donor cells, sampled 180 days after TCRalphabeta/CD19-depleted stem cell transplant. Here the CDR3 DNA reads TGCGCCAGCAGCTTAGGACGTTCTGGCGGGGAGCTGTTTTTT. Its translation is CASSLGRSGGELFF.